Here is one T cell receptor beta chain with its context. In the original analysis: Estimation of nucleated cell counts relied on the amplification of reference gene primers. Libraries were prepared by immunoSEQ multiplex PCR; TCRdb keeps only in-frame clonotypes and omits some of them. V and J calls and clone size come straight from that table; D and trimming were deduced from the DNA. The sample has 150,000 or so clones, more than 75% seen once; the top ten hold around 15%. This sample was included in a study of blood T cell repertoires in COVID-19. At the level of the study: The study drew acute and convalescent COVID-19 samples from the United States, Italy and Spain. The analysed material was cDNA or gDNA that came from T cells, B-cell-depleted T cells, or PBMCs.

The V segment lost 9 bases and the J segment 4 bases; nucleotides outside the gene matches: 8. This CDR3 has 13 residues. Germline V gene sequence: CDR1 MNHNY, CDR2 SVGAGI (reference sequence). This chain joins TRBV6-6 and TRBJ2-7; 8 nucleotides agree with TRBD2. The sequenced sample was peripheral blood. The TCR sequence derives from a human donor with acute or convalescent COVID-19. The donor label of this sample is uncertain. In DNA, the CDR3 is TGTGCCAGTACCCGGGGGGGCAATTACGAGCAGTACTTC. It is translated as CASTRGGNYEQYF.